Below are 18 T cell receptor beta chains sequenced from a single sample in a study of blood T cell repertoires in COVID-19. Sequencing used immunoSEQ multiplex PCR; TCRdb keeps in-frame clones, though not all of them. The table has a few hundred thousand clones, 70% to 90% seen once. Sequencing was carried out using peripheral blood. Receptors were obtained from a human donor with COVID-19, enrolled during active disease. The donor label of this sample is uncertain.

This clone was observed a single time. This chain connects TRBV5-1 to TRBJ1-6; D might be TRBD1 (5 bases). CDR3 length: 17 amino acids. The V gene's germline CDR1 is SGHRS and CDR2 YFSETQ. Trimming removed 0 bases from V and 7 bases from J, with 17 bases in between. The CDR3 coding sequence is TGCGCCAGCAGCTTGGCACTGGGGCCGGGTCAAAATTCACCCCTCCACTTT. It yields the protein CASSLALGPGQNSPLHF. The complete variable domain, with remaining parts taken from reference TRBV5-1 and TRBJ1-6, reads KAGVTQTPRYLIKTRGQQVTLSCSPISGHRSVSWYQQTPGQGLQFLFEYFSETQRNKGNFPGRFSGRQFSNSRSEMNVSTLELGDSALYLCASSLALGPGQNSPLHFGNGTRLTVT.

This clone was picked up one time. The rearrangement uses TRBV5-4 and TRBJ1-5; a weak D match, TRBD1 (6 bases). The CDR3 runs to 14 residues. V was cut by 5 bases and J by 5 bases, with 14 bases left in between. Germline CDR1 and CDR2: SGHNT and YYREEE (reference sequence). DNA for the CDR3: TGTGCCAGCAGTGTACAGGGAGGGGATCAGCCCCAGCATTTT. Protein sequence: CASSVQGGDQPQHF.

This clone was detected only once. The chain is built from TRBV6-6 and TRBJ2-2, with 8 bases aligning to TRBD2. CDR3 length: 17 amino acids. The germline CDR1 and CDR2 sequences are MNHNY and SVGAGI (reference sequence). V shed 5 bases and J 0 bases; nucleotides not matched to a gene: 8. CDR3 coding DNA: TGTGCCAGCAGTCGCCGGGGGGGGACTACGAACACCGGGGAGCTGTTTTTT. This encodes CASSRRGGTTNTGELFF.

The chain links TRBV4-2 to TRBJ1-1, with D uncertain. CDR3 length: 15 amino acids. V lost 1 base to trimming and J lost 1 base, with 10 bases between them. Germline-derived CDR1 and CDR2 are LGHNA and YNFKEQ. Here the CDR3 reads CASSQGASQNTEAFF. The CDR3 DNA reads TGTGCCAGCAGCCAAGGGGCCAGCCAGAACACTGAAGCTTTCTTT.

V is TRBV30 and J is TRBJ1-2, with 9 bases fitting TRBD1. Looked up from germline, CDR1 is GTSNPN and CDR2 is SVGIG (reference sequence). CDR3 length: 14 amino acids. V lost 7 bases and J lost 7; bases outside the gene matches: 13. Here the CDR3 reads CASKGTGSAVGYTF. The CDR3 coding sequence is TGTGCCTCGAAAGGGACAGGGAGTGCAGTTGGCTACACCTTC.

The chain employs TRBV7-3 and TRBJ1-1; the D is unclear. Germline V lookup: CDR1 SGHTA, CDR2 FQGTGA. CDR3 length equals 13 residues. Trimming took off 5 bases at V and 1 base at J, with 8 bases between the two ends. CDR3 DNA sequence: TGTGCCAGCAGCCTCACCGGGAACACTGAAGCTTTCTTT. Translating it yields CASSLTGNTEAFF.

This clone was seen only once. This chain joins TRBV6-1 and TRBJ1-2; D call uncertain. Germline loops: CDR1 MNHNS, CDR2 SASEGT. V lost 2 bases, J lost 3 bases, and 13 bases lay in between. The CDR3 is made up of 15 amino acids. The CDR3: CASSETLRVYYGYTF. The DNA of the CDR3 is TGTGCCAGCAGTGAAACCCTCCGGGTTTACTATGGCTACACCTTC.

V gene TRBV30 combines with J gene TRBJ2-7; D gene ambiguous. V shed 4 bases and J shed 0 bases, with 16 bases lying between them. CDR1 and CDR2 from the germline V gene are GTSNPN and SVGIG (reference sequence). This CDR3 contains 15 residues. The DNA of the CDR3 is TGTGCCTGGAATCGCGAAACCCCAAGCTCCTACGAGCAGTACTTC. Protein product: CAWNRETPSSYEQYF.

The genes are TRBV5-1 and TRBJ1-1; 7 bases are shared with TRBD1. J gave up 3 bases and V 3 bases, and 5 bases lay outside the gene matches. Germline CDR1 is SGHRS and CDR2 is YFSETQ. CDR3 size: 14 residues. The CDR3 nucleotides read TGCGCCAGCAGCTCAACGGGACAGCACACTGAAGCTTTCTTT. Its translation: CASSSTGQHTEAFF.

CDR3 DNA: TGTGCCAGCAGCGGCCGAGAGAGCGGGGCCTCCACAGATACGCAGTATTTT. Protein product: CASSGRESGASTDTQYF. The J gene is TRBJ2-3, the V gene TRBV9; 7 bases align to TRBD2. Germline CDR1 SGDLS, CDR2 YYNGEE. V dropped 3 bases and J dropped 2; count of bases not matched to a gene: 12. There are 17 residues in the CDR3.

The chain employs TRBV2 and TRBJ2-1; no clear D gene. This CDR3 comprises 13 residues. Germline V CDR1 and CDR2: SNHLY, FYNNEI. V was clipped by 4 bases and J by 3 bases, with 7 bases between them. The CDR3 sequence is CASSAQYYNEQFF. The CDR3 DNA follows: TGTGCCAGCAGTGCCCAGTACTACAATGAGCAGTTCTTC.

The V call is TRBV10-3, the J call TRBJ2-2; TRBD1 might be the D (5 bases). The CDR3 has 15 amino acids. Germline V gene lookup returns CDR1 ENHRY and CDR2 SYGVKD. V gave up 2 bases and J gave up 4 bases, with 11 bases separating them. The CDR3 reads CAISEGAPTTGELFF. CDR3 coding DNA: TGTGCCATCAGTGAGGGGGCTCCCACCACCGGGGAGCTGTTTTTT.

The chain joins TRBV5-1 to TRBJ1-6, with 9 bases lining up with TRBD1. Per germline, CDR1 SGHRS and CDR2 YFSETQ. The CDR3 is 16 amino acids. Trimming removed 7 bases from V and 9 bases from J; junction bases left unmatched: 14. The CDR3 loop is CASSMSSGTGTSPLHF. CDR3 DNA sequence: TGCGCCAGCTCCATGTCCTCCGGGACAGGGACTTCACCCCTCCACTTT. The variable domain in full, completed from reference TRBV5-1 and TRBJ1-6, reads KAGVTQTPRYLIKTRGQQVTLSCSPISGHRSVSWYQQTPGQGLQFLFEYFSETQRNKGNFPGRFSGRQFSNSRSEMNVSTLELGDSALYLCASSMSSGTGTSPLHFGNGTRLTVT.

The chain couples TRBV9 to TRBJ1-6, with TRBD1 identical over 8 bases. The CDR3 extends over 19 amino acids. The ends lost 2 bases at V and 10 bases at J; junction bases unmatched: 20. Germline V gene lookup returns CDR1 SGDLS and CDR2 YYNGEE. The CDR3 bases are TGTGCCAGCAGCGTCGACCCCGGAACAGGGGGGTTTACACGATCACCCCTCCACTTT. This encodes CASSVDPGTGGFTRSPLHF. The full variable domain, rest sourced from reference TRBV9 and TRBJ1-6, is DSGVTQTPKHLITATGQRVTLRCSPRSGDLSVYWYQQSLDQGLQFLIQYYNGEERAKGNILERFSAQQFPDLHSELNLSSLELGDSALYFCASSVDPGTGGFTRSPLHFGNGTRLTVT.

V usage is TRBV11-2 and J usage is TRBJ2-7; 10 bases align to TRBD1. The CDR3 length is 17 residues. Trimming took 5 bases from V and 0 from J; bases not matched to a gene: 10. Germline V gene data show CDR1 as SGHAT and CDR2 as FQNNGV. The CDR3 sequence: CASSPNPGTGDSYEQYF. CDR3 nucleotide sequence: TGTGCCAGCAGCCCTAACCCGGGGACAGGGGACTCCTACGAGCAGTACTTC.

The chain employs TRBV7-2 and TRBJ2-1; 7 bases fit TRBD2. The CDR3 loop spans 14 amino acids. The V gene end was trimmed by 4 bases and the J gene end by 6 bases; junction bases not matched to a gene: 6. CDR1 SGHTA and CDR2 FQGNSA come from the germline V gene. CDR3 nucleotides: TGTGCCAGCAGCTGGAGCGGGATCCCCAATGAGCAGTTCTTC. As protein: CASSWSGIPNEQFF.

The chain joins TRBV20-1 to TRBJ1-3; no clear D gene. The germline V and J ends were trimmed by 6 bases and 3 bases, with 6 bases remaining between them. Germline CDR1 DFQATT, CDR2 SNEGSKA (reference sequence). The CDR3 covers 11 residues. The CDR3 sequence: CSALGGNTIYF. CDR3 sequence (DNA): TGCAGTGCCCTCGGTGGAAACACCATATATTTT.

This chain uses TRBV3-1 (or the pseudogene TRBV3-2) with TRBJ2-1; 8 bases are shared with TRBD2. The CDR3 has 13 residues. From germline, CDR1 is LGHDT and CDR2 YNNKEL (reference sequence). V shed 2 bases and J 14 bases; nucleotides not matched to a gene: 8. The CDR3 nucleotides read TGTGCCAGCAGCCAATTGGCGGGAGGTAAGAAGTTCTTC. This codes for CASSQLAGGKKFF.